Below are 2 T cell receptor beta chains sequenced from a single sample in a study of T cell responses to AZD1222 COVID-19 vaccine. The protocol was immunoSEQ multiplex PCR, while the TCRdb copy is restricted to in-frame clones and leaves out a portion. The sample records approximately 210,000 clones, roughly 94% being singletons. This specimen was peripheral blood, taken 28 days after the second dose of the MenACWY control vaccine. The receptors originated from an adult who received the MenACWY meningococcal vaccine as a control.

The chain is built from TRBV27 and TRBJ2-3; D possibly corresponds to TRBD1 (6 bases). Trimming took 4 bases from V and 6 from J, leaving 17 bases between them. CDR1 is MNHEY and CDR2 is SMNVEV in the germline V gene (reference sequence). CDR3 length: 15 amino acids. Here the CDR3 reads CASSSWTVGLDTQYF. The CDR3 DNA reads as TGTGCCAGCAGTTCTTGGACAGTCGGGTTGGATACGCAGTATTTT.

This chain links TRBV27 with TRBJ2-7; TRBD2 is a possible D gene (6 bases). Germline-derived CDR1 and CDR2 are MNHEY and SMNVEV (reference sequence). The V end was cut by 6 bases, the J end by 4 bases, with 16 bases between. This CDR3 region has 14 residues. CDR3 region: CASSAGTPPYEQYF. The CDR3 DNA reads TGTGCCAGCAGCGCGGGGACTCCACCTTACGAGCAGTACTTC.